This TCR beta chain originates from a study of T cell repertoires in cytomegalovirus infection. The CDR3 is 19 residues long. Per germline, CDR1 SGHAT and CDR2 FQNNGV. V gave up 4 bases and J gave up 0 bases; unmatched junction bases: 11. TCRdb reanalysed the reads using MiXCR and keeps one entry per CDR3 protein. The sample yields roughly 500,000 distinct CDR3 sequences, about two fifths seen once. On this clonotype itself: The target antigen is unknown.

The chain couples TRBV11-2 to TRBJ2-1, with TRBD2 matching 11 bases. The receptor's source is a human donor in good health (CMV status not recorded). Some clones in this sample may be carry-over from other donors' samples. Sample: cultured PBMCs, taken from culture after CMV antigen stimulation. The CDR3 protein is CASSSSSGGRDFSYNEQFF. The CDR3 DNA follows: TGTGCCAGCAGCTCCTCTAGCGGGGGGCGTGACTTCTCCTACAATGAGCAGTTCTTC. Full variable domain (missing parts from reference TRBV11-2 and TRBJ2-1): EAGVAQSPRYKIIEKRQSVAFWCNPISGHATLYWYQQILGQGPKLLIQFQNNGVVDDSQLPKDRFSAERLKGVDSTLKIQPAKLEDSAVYLCASSSSSGGRDFSYNEQFFGPGTRLTVL.